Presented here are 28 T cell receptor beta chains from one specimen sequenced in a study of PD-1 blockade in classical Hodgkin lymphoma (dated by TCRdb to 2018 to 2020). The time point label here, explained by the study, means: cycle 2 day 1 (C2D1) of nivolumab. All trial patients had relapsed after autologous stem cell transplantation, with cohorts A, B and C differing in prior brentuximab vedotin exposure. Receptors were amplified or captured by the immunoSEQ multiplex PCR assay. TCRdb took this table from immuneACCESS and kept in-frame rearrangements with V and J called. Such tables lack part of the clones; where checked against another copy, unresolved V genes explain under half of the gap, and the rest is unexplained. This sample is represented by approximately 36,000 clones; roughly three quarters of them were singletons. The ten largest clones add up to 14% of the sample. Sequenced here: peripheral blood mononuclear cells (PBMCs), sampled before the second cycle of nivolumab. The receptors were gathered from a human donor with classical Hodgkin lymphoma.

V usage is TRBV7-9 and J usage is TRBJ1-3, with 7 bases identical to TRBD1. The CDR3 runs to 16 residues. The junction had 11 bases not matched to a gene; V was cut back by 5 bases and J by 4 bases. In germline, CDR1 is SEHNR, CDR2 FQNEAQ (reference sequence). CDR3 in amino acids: CASSLWTGLLGNTIYF. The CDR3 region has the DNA TGTGCCAGCAGCCTATGGACAGGCCTTTTAGGAAACACCATATATTTT.

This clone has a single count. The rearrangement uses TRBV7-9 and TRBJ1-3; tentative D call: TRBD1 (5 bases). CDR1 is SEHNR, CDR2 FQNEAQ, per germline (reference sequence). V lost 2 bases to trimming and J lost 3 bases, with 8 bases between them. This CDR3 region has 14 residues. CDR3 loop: CASSLMGGGNTIYF. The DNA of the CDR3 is TGTGCCAGCAGCTTAATGGGGGGTGGAAACACCATATATTTT.

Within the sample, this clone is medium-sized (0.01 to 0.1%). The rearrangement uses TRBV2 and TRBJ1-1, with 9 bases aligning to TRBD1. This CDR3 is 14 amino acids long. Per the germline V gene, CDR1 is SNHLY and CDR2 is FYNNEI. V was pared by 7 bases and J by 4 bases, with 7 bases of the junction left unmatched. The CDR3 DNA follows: TGTGCCAGCAAACGGGGACAGGGCGCCACTGAAGCTTTCTTT. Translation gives CASKRGQGATEAFF. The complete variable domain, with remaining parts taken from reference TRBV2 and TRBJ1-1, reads EPEVTQTPSHQVTQMGQEVILRCVPISNHLYFYWYRQILGQKVEFLVSFYNNEISEKSEIFDDQFSVERPDGSNFTLKIRSTKLEDSAMYFCASKRGQGATEAFFGQGTRLTVV.

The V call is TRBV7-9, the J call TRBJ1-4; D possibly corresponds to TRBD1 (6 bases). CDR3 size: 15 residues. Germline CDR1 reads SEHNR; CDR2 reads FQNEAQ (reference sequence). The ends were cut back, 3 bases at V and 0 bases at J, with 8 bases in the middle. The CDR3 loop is CASSFGQTTNEKLFF. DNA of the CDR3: TGTGCCAGCAGCTTCGGACAGACAACTAATGAAAAACTGTTTTTT.

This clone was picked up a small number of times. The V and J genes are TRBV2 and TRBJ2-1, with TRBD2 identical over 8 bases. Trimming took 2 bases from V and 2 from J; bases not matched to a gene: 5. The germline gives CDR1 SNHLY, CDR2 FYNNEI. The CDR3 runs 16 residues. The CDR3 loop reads CASSERGGRTYNEQFF. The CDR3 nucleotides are TGTGCCAGCAGTGAACGCGGCGGGAGGACCTACAATGAGCAGTTCTTC.

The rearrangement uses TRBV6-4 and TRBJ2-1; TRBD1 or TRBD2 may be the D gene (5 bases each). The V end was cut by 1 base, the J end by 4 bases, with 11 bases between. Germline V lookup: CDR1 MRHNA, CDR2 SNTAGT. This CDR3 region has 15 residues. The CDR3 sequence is CASSDFGARYNEQFF. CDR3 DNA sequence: TGTGCCAGCAGTGACTTCGGGGCTAGATACAATGAGCAGTTCTTC.

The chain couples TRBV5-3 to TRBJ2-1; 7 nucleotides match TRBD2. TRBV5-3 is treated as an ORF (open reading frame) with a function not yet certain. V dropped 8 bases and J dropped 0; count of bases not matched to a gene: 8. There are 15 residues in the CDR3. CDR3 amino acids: CASRQERDSYNEQFF. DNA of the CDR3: TGTGCCAGCAGGCAAGAGCGGGACTCCTACAATGAGCAGTTCTTC.

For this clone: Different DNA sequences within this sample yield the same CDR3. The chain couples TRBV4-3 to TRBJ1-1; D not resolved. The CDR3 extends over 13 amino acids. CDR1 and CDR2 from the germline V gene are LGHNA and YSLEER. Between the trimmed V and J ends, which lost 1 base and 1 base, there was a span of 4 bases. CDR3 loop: CASSQVGNTEAFF. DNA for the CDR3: TGCGCCAGCAGCCAAGTAGGGAACACTGAAGCTTTCTTT.

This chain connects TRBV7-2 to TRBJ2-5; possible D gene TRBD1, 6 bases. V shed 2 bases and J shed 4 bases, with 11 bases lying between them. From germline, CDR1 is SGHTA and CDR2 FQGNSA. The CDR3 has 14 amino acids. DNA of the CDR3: TGTGCCAGCAGCTTATATGGGGGCGCAGAGACCCAGTACTTC. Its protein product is CASSLYGGAETQYF.

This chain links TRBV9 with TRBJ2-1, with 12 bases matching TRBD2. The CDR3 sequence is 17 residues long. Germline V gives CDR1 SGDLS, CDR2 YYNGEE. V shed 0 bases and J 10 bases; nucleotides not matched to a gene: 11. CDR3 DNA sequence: TGTGCCAGCAGCGTAGCTACTACTAGCGGGGGGCCAAGGGAGCAGTTCTTC. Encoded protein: CASSVATTSGGPREQFF.

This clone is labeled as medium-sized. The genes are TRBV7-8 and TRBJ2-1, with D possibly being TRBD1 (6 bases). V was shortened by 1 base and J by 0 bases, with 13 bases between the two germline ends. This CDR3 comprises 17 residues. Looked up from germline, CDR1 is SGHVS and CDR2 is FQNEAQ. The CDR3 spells CASSLDLTGDSYNEQFF. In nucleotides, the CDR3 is TGTGCCAGCAGCTTAGATTTGACAGGCGACTCCTACAATGAGCAGTTCTTC. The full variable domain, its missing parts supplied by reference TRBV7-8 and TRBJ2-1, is GAGVSQSPRYKVAKRGQDVALRCDPISGHVSLFWYQQALGQGPEFLTYFQNEAQLDKSGLPSDRFFAERPEGSVSTLKIQRTQQEDSAVYLCASSLDLTGDSYNEQFFGPGTRLTVL.

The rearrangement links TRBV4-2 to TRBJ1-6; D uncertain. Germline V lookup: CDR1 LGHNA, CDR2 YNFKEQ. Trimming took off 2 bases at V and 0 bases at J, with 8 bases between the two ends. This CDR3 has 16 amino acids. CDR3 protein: CASSQTDNSYNSPLHF. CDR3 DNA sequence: TGTGCCAGCAGCCAAACCGACAACTCCTATAATTCACCCCTCCACTTT.

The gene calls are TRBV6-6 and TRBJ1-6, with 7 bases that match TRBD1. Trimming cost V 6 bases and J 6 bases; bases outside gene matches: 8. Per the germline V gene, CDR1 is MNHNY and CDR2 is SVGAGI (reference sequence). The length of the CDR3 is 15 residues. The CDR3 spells CASRLPGQANSPLHF. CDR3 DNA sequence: TGTGCCAGCAGACTTCCTGGACAGGCTAATTCACCCCTCCACTTT.

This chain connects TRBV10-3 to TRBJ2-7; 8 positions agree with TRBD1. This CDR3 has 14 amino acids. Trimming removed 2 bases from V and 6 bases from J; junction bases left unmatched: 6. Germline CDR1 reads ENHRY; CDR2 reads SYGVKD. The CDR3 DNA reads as TGTGCCATCAGTGAGCAAGGACAGGGTATCGAGCAGTACTTC. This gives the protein CAISEQGQGIEQYF.

The CDR3 nucleotides are TGTGCCAGCAGCTTAATGGAGAACTATGGCTACACCTTC. It is translated as CASSLMENYGYTF. The chain employs TRBV7-9 and TRBJ1-2; D is undetermined. This CDR3 has 13 residues. Per the germline V gene, CDR1 is SEHNR and CDR2 is FQNEAQ (reference sequence). Trimming stripped 2 bases from V and 2 bases from J, with 6 bases between.

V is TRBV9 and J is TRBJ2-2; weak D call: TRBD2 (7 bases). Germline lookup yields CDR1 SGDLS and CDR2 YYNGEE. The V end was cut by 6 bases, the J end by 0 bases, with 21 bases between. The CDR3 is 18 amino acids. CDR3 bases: TGTGCCAGCACCAGGGGAGCGGGGCTCAACCCGAACACCGGGGAGCTGTTTTTT. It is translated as CASTRGAGLNPNTGELFF.

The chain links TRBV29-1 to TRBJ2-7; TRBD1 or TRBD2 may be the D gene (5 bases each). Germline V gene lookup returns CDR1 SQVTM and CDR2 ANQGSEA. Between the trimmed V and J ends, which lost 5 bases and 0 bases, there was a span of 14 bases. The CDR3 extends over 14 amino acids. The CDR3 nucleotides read TGCAGCGTTTTCGGGGCGGATAGCTCCTACGAGCAGTACTTC. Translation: CSVFGADSSYEQYF.

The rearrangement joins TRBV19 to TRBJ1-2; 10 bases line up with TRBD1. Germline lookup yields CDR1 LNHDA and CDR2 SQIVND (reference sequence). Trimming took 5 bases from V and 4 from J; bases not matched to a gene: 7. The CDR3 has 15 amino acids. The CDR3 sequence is CASSPRTGGSYGYTF. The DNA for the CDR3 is TGTGCCAGTAGTCCTCGGACAGGGGGTTCCTATGGCTACACCTTC. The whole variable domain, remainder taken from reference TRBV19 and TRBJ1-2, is DGGITQSPKYLFRKEGQNVTLSCEQNLNHDAMYWYRQDPGQGLRLIYYSQIVNDFQKGDIAEGYSVSREKKESFPLTVTSAQKNPTAFYLCASSPRTGGSYGYTFGSGTRLTVV.

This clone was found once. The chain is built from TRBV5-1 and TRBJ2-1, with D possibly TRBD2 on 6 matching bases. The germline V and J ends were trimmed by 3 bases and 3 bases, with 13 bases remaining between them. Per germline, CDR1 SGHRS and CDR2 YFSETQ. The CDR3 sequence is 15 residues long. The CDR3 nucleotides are TGCGCCAGCAGCTCAAGCGGGCCGCTCTACAATGAGCAGTTCTTC. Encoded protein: CASSSSGPLYNEQFF.

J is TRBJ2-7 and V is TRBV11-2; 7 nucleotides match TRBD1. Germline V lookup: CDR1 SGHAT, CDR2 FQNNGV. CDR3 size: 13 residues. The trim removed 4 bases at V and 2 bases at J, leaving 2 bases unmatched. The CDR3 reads CASSSGTAYEQYF. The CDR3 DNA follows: TGTGCCAGCAGCTCCGGGACAGCCTACGAGCAGTACTTC. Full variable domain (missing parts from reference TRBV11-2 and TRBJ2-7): EAGVAQSPRYKIIEKRQSVAFWCNPISGHATLYWYQQILGQGPKLLIQFQNNGVVDDSQLPKDRFSAERLKGVDSTLKIQPAKLEDSAVYLCASSSGTAYEQYFGPGTRLTVT.

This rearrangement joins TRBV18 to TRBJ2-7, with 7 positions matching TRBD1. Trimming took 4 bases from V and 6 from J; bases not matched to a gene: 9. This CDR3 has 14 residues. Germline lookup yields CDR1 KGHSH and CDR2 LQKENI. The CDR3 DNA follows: TGTGCCAGCTCACTACAGGGGCGTTCCGTCGAGCAGTACTTC. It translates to CASSLQGRSVEQYF.

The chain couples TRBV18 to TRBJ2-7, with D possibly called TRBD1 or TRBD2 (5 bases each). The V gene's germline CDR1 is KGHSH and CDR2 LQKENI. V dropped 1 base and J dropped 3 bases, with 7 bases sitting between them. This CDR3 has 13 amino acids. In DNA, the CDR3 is TGTGCCAGCTCACCACGGGACGGCTACGAGCAGTACTTC. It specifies CASSPRDGYEQYF.

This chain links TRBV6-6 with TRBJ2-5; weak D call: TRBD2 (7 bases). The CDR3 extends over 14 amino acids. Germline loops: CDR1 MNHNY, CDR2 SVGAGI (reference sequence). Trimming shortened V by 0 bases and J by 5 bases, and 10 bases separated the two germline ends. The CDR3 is CASSYSGGRETQYF. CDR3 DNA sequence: TGTGCCAGCAGTTACTCGGGGGGGCGGGAGACCCAGTACTTC.

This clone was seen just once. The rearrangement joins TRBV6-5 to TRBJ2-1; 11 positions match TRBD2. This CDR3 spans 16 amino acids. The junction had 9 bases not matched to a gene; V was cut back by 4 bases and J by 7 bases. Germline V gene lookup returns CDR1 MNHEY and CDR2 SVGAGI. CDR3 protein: CASSSSLAGGRNEQFF. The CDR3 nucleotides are TGTGCCAGCAGTTCTTCCTTAGCGGGAGGGCGAAATGAGCAGTTCTTC.

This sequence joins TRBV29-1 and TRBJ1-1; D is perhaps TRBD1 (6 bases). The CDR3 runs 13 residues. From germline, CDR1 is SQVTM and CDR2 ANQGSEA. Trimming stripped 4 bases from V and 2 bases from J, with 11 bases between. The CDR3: CSVARTENTEAFF. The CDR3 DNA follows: TGCAGCGTTGCTAGGACAGAAAACACTGAAGCTTTCTTT.

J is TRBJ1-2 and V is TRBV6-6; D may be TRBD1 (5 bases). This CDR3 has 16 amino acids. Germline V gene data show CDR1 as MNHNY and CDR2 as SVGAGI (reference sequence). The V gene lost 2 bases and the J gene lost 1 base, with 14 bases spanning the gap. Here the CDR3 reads CASSYGAGSLNYGYTF. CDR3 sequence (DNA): TGTGCCAGCAGTTACGGGGCAGGTTCCCTTAACTATGGCTACACCTTC.

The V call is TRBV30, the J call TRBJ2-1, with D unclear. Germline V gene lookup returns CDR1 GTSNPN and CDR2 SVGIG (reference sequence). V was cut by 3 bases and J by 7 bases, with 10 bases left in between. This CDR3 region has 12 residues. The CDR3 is CAWRDLQNEQFF. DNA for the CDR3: TGTGCCTGGAGGGACCTACAAAATGAGCAGTTCTTC.

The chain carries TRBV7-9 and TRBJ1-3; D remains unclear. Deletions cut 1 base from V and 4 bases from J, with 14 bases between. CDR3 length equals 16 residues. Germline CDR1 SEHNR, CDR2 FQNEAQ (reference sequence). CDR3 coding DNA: TGTGCCAGCAGCTTAGACTGGGAGACCTGGGGAAACACCATATATTTT. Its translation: CASSLDWETWGNTIYF.